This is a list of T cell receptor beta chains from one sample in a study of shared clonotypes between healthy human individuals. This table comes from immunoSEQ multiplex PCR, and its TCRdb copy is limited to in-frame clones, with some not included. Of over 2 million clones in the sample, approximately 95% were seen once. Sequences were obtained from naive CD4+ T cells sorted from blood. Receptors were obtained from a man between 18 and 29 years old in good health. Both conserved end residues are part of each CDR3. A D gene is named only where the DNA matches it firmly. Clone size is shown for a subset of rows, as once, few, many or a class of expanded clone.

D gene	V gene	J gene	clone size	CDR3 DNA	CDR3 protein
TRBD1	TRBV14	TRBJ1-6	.	TGTGCCAGCTCGTACAGGGGTACGGATTCACCCCTCCACTTT	CASSYRGTDSPLHF
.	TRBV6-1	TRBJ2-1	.	TGTGCCAGCATTCAAGGGGTAGTAGCTGGCAATGAGCAGTTCTTC	CASIQGVVAGNEQFF
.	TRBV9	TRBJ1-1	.	TGTGCCAGCAGCGTAGAAGGGGGTCGGAACACTGAAGCTTTCTTT	CASSVEGGRNTEAFF
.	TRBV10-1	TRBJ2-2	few	TGCGCCAGCAGTGAGGGGGGACGAGACCGGGAGCTGTTTTTT	CASSEGGRDRELFF
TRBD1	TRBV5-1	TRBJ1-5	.	TGCGCCAGCAGCTTGGGGGAACAGGGGATTAATCAGCCCCAGCATTTT	CASSLGEQGINQPQHF
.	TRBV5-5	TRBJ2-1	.	TGTGCCAGCAGCTTGGCCCAGTTCAATGAGCAGTTCTTC	CASSLAQFNEQFF
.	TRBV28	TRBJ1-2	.	TGTGCCAGCAGTTTGGGGGGAGAACGTTATGGCTACACCTTC	CASSLGGERYGYTF
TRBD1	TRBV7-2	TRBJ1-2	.	TGTGCCAGCAGCTCCGGGACAGGCAGCCGCGGCTACACCTTC	CASSSGTGSRGYTF
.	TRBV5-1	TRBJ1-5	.	TGCGCCAGCAGCTTGGCAGGGAGCAATCAGCCCCAGCATTTT	CASSLAGSNQPQHF
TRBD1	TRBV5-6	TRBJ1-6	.	TGTGCCAGCAGACAGACAGGGAAGGGTAATTCACCCCTCCACTTT	CASRQTGKGNSPLHF
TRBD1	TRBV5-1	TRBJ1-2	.	TGCGCCAGCAGCTTGGCCGACAGGGCCGGGGGCTACACCTTC	CASSLADRAGGYTF
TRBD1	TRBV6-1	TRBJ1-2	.	TGTGCCAGCAGGAAGGGACAGCAAGACTATGGCTACACCTTC	CASRKGQQDYGYTF
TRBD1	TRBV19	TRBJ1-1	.	TGTGCCAGTAGTATATCCGGACAGGTGAACACTGAAGCTTTCTTT	CASSISGQVNTEAFF
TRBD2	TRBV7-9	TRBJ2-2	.	TGTGCCAGCAGCCCAGCCCCCCGCGGCACGGGAGGGGCCGGGGAGCTGTTTTTT	CASSPAPRGTGGAGELFF
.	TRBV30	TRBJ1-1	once	TGTGCCTGGGGCGCGGCGGGCACTGAAGCTTTCTTT	CAWGAAGTEAFF
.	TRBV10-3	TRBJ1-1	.	TGTGCCATCAGCACCGGCGCCCGTAGGTTTGGAGCTTTCTTT	CAISTGARRFGAFF
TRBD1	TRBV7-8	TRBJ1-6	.	TGTGCCAGCAGCTCACCACCGGACAGGCGAAATAATTCACCCCTCCACTTT	CASSSPPDRRNNSPLHF
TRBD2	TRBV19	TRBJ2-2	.	TGTGCCAGTAGTATACTAGCGGGGGCCGTGAGCGGGGAGCTGTTTTTT	CASSILAGAVSGELFF
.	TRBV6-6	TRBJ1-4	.	TGTGCCAGCAGTTACTCGTCGGGGGTACTGTTTTTT	CASSYSSGVLFF
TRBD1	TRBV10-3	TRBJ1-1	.	TGTGCCATCAGTGAGGACAGGGTTGATGAAGCTTTCTTT	CAISEDRVDEAFF
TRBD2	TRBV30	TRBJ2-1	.	TGTGCCTGGAGTGTGTGGGAGGGCCCCTACAATGAGCAGTTCTTC	CAWSVWEGPYNEQFF
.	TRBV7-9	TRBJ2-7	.	TGTGCCAGCAGCTTCCAATACGAGCAGTACTTC	CASSFQYEQYF
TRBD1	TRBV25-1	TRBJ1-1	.	TGTGCCAGCAGTGCAGGGACAGGGGGCACTGAAGCTTTCTTT	CASSAGTGGTEAFF
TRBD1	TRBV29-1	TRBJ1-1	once	TGCAGCGTCGAGACAGGGTTGAGTAGGAACACTGAAGCTTTCTTT	CSVETGLSRNTEAFF
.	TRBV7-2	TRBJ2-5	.	TGTGCCAGCAGCGTAGAGGGACACCCAACGTACTTC	CASSVEGHPTYF
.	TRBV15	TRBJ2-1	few	TGTGCCACCAGCAGGGACATACAGTTATTGAATGAGCAGTTCTTC	CATSRDIQLLNEQFF
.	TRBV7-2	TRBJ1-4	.	TGTGCCAGCAGCGGGGAGGGAAATGAAAAACTGTTTTTT	CASSGEGNEKLFF
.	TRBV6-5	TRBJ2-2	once	TGTGCCAGCAGTTATTCGGCTGGGGCCGGGGAGCTGTTTTTT	CASSYSAGAGELFF
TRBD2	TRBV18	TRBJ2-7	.	TGTGCCAGCTCACCACCGAACACCCCGGGACTAGCGGGTCCATCCTACGAGCAGTACTTC	CASSPPNTPGLAGPSYEQYF
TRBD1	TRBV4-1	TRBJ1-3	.	TGCGCCAGCAGCCTCTCACCGGGACAGGGCCTAAACACCATATATTTT	CASSLSPGQGLNTIYF
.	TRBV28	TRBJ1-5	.	TGTGCCAGCAGTTTTGTCTCTGGGGGGTGGGGGCAGCATAGCAATCAGCCCCAGCATTTT	CASSFVSGGWGQHSNQPQHF
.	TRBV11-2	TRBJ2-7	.	TGTGCCAGCAGCAAGAGGGACACGAGCTCCTACGAGCAGTACTTC	CASSKRDTSSYEQYF
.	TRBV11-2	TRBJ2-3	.	TGTGCCAGCAGCTTAGGAGCAAACCGGGGCACAGATACGCAGTATTTT	CASSLGANRGTDTQYF
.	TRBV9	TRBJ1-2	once	TGTGCCAGCAGCGTAGAGGCTGGCGGGCGAGGGGCCTATGGCTACACCTTC	CASSVEAGGRGAYGYTF
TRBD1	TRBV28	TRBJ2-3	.	TGTGCCAGCAGTTTAGTTTCCTGGGACAGGGTCGGCCCAGATACGCAGTATTTT	CASSLVSWDRVGPDTQYF
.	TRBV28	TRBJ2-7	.	TGTGCCAGCACCGGGTGGTACGAGCAGTACTTC	CASTGWYEQYF
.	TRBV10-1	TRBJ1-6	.	TGCGCCACCATCCCGAGCGGCTCCTATAATTCACCCCTCCACTTT	CATIPSGSYNSPLHF
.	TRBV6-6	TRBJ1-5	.	TGTGCCAGCAGTTACTCATCAGGGGTGAATCAGCCCCAGCATTTT	CASSYSSGVNQPQHF
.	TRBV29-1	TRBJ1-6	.	TGCAGCGTTACGGGGGAATATAATTCACCCCTCCACTTT	CSVTGEYNSPLHF
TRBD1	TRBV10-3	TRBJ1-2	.	TGTGCCTCAGAGACAGGGTGGAACTATGGCTACACCTTC	CASETGWNYGYTF